This T cell receptor (beta chain) was captured in a study of T cell responses to AZD1222 COVID-19 vaccine. Of note for this clone: What it binds is not known.

Study-level points and caveats: Of the AZD1222 recipients, only 5 to 7 were seropositive at baseline. With dominance at 160-218 and 743-854, vaccine-associated CD4 TCRs spanned spike. Receipt of two AZD1222 doses was followed by a rise in Spike-specific TCR breadth and depth. Reportedly, nearly half of unique spike TCRs recognized epitopes outside B.1.351/B.1.1.7 mutations.

TCRdb keeps only in-frame clones here, not all; method: immunoSEQ multiplex PCR. The sample records tens of thousands of clones, over 75% being singletons. The TCR was taken from an adult who received the AZD1222 COVID-19 vaccine. Sequenced material: peripheral blood, taken 28 days after the second AZD1222 dose.

In DNA form, the CDR3 reads TGTGCCAGCAGTTTTGGGACAGCCGGAGGCTACGAGCAGTACTTC. Translated, it gives CASSFGTAGGYEQYF. The chain joins TRBV7-2 to TRBJ2-7, with TRBD1 identical over 7 bases. The CDR3 covers 15 residues. V gave up 6 bases and J gave up 3 bases; unmatched junction bases: 11. The V gene's germline CDR1 is SGHTA and CDR2 FQGNSA.